The rows below give T cell receptor beta chains drawn from one sample of a study of technical replicates of blood from a handful of donors. This table comes from immunoSEQ multiplex PCR, and its TCRdb copy is limited to in-frame clones, with some not included. The sample contains tens of thousands of clones, around 90% of which appear only once. Material for sequencing was T cells isolated from PBMCs. These receptors were obtained from a human donor in good health. The CDR3 runs from the conserved cysteine through the conserved F or W. The D gene is left open where the match is weak. The listing skips clone size in some rows; elsewhere it reads once, few, many or a size class.

TRBD1	TRBV29-1	-	TRBJ2-7	TGCAGCGTGCATCTCGGGACAGGGAACTCCTACGAGCAGTACTTC	CSVHLGTGNSYEQYF
TRBD1	TRBV11-2	once	TRBJ2-7	TGTGCCAGCAGGACAGACAGGGATCCCCTCTACGAGCAGTACTTC	CASRTDRDPLYEQYF
-	TRBV9	-	TRBJ2-3	TGTGCCAGCAGCGTAAGAGCAAGCGGGAGCACAGATACGCAGTATTTT	CASSVRASGSTDTQYF
-	TRBV10-2	once	TRBJ1-5	TGCGCCAGCAGTGAAAACGACAGAAGCAATCAGCCCCAGCATTTT	CASSENDRSNQPQHF
-	TRBV5-1	-	TRBJ1-4	TGCGCCAGCAGCTTGGCGCACAGTAATGAAAAACTGTTTTTT	CASSLAHSNEKLFF
TRBD2	TRBV11-3	-	TRBJ2-3	TGTGCCAGCAGCTTATCTTTTTTTACTAGCGGCAGCACAGATACGCAGTATTTT	CASSLSFFTSGSTDTQYF
-	TRBV21-1	-	TRBJ1-4	TGTGCCAGCAGCACTTTAGTCGCCGGGACAGGGGTAGGGACTAATGAAAAACTGTTTTTT	CASSTLVAGTGVGTNEKLFF
-	TRBV28	-	TRBJ2-2	TGTGCCAGCAGTATAACAGGGGGGGACACCGGGGAGCTGTTTTTT	CASSITGGDTGELFF
-	TRBV19	once	TRBJ2-3	TGTGCCAGTAGTATAATTCACGCGTTTCGGGGCACAGATACGCAGTATTTT	CASSIIHAFRGTDTQYF
-	TRBV6-5	-	TRBJ2-7	TGTGCCAGCAGTCGCACAGGGTTCGTATGGTACTTC	CASSRTGFVWYF
-	TRBV6-1	-	TRBJ2-3	TGTGCCAGTGCTTTTAGTACGCAGTATTTT	CASAFSTQYF
TRBD2	TRBV12-5	-	TRBJ2-2	TGTGCTAGTGGTTCATCCCCCGGGACTAGCGCTGGCGGGGAGCTGTTTTTT	CASGSSPGTSAGGELFF
-	TRBV11-2	-	TRBJ1-1	TGTGTCAGTGCCGGAGTAGGAGTGAACACTGAAGCTTTCTTT	CVSAGVGVNTEAFF
-	TRBV5-1	-	TRBJ2-3	TGCGCCGCCCGGGAGATGGGCACAGATACGCAGTATTTT	CAAREMGTDTQYF
-	TRBV4-1	-	TRBJ2-5	TGCGCCAGCAGCCAATTGGGGGCTAGAGAGACCCAGTACTTC	CASSQLGARETQYF
-	TRBV15	-	TRBJ2-7	TGTGCCACCAGTGGACTTCTCCAACGGTACGAGCAGTACTTC	CATSGLLQRYEQYF
-	TRBV12-5	-	TRBJ2-7	TGTGCTAGTGGTCCCGGCGGCGTCGGCTACGAGCAGTACTTC	CASGPGGVGYEQYF